This TCR beta chain was identified in a study of beta chain features in type 1 diabetes (dated by TCRdb to between 2018 and 2020). Notes on the research overall: No differences in mean age, gender distribution, total cell number or subset yield were found between patients and healthy donors. Across all samples, fewer than 110,000,000 sorted cells were examined, and cell number per subset correlated strongly with RNA yield. In the study, recently diagnosed type 1 diabetes patients and matched healthy donors were compared on the TCRB repertoires of their sorted circulating CD4+ T cell subsets. Naive and central memory subsets were obtained from all 30 or so donors, but regulatory and stem cell-like memory subsets were isolated from only 8 patients and about eight healthy donors. Results the study describes overall, beyond this receptor: PCR might favor shorter templates, but patient and control samples were amplified and corrected together, so any skew would affect both groups equally. Type 1 diabetes patients showed a moderate but significant shortening of TCRB CDR3 length in all four CD4+ subsets. Patients with type 1 diabetes made fewer insertions and deleted more nucleotides at VDJ recombination sites, implying thymic rearrangement abnormalities. Only small numbers of individuals were included in the HLA sub-analyses, which left unresolved whether HLA type had any influence on TCRB rearrangement. Naive, central memory and regulatory TCRB repertoires appeared to be more alike among patients than among healthy donors. Sequencing cDNA rather than genomic DNA could over-represent highly expressing activated cells, although activation and CD3 levels did not differ between groups.

V and J are trimmed by 5 bases and 5 bases, and the gene matches miss 9 bases of the junction. Measured from the cysteine to the phenylalanine, the CDR3 is 16 residues long. The only DNA kept is the CDR3, 48 bases in frame from the first base. Based on the germline V gene (reference sequence), the CDR1 and CDR2 sequences are PRHDT and FYEKMQ. Worth noting for this clone: The antigen it recognizes is unknown. Base qualities are missing; no much larger clone stands one base away.

The entire isolated RNA was reverse transcribed using the High Capacity cDNA Reverse Transcription Kit, and thus expressed TCRB transcripts were sequenced. Deep immunoSEQ sequencing was performed on naive, central memory and regulatory T cell samples, with an average of roughly 3.5 million total reads per sample. Sorted cells were lysed in RLT buffer and RNA was extracted with DNase-treated RNeasy Micro or Mini kits, depending on cell number. To prevent cross-contamination, every cell subset was processed on its own, while patient and healthy donor samples were processed together. TCRB sequences were amplified from cDNA with the immunoSEQ multiplex PCR, producing 87-bp fragments spanning the CDR3 region. The amplicons were sequenced using the Illumina HiSeq platform. In the source study's methods: PCR bias was corrected computationally using synthetic template baselines, and reads within Hamming distance 2 were collapsed, with unmergeable singletons discarded. Reads were aligned against IMGT to assign V, D and J genes, CDR3 length and insertions or deletions at six rearrangement sites. Within each subset, clonotype counts were normalized to the number of sorted cells before true diversity and Gini coefficients were calculated with the tcR R package. Repertoire sharing was quantified using the overlap coefficient calculated on TCRB nucleotide sequences. This is the immuneACCESS table as TCRdb keeps it, with only in-frame sequences that have V and J called. A part of the clones is gone; compared with another copy, unresolved V genes explain less than half, and the rest is unexplained. V, J and clone size were drawn from that table, and D and trimming were deduced from the DNA. The sample table records around 160,000 clones; under 60% of these occur just once. The ten largest clones take up around 0.42% of the sample.

From each donor, a single peripheral blood sample of approximately 110 mL on average was drawn into heparinised tubes. Using a panel that included CD45RO, CCR7, CD25, CD127, CD95 and CD27, naive, central memory, regulatory and stem cell-like memory CD4+ T cells were sorted on a BD FACSAria II. All sorted populations exceeded 95% purity. PBMCs were separated immediately by Lymphoprep density gradient centrifugation and were stained directly, without being cultured. So that batch effects would be minimized, each experiment stained and sorted samples in pairs, pairing one healthy donor with one patient.

The chain uses TRBV13 and TRBJ2-2, with 9 bases aligning to TRBD2. This receptor was obtained from a man aged 18 to 30 in good health. The sample comprised Tregs from blood. What the cell subset or site label conveys for this sample: regulatory CD4+ T cells. The nucleotides read TGTGCCAGCAGCAAGATAGTCGCGGGAGGGACCGGGGAGCTGTTTTTT. Its protein reads: CASSKIVAGGTGELFF. The reference TRBV13 and TRBJ2-2 proteins fill in what lies around the CDR3, so the full variable domain reads AAGVIQSPRHLIKEKRETATLKCYPIPRHDTVYWYQQGPGQDPQFLISFYEKMQSDKGSIPDRFSAQQFSDYHSELNMSSLELGDSALYFCASSKIVAGGTGELFFGEGSRLTVL.